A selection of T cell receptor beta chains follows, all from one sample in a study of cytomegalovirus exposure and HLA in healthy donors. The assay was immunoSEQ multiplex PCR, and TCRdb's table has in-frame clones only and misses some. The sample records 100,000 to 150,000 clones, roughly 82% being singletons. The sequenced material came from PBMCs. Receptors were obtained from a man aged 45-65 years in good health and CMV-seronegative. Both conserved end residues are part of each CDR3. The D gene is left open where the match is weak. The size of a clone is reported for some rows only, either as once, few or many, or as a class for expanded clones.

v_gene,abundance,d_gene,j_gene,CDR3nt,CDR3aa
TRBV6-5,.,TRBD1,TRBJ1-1,TGTGCCAGCAGTTCGCGTCGGACAGGGGTAAACACTGAAGCTTTCTTT,CASSSRRTGVNTEAFF
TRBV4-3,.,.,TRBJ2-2,TGCGCCAGCAGCCAAGATCTCTCCTACAGACCCACCGGGGAGCTGTTTTTT,CASSQDLSYRPTGELFF
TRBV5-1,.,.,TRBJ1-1,TGCGCCAGCAGCTTGAAGGGAGCCACTGAAGCTTTCTTT,CASSLKGATEAFF
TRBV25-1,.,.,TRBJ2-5,TGTGCCAGCAGTCCTTTCCGACAGTCCCAGGGGGGGACCCAGTACTTC,CASSPFRQSQGGTQYF
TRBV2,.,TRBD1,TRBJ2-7,TGTGCCAGCAGTAAGGGACAGGACCCCTCCTACGAGCAGTACTTC,CASSKGQDPSYEQYF
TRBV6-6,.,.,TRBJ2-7,TGTGCCAGCAGTCCTAGCGAATACTACGAGCAGTACTTC,CASSPSEYYEQYF
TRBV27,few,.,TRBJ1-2,TGTGCCAGCAGTTTATCGGCTATGCGGTTCTATGGCTACACCTTC,CASSLSAMRFYGYTF
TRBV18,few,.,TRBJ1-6,TGTGCCAGCTCCGGACAGTATAATTCACCCCTCCACTTT,CASSGQYNSPLHF
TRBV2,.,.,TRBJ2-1,TGTGCCAGCAGTGAGTTCCCCAGGGGCTCCTACAATGAGCAGTTCTTC,CASSEFPRGSYNEQFF
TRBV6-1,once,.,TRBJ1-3,TGTGCCAGCAGTGGTTTCCTCGGGTCCTCTGGAAACACCATATATTTT,CASSGFLGSSGNTIYF
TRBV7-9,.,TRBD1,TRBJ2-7,TGTGCCAGCAACAGAGGGGACAGTTCCTACGAGCAGTACTTC,CASNRGDSSYEQYF
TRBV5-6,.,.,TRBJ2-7,TGTGCCAGCAGCTTGTACGTCGACTCCTACGAGCAGTACTTC,CASSLYVDSYEQYF
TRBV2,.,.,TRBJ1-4,TGTGCCAGCAGACGGACAGACAGGCTTGAAAAACTGTTTTTT,CASRRTDRLEKLFF
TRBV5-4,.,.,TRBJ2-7,TGTGCCAGCAGCTTGGGGGTGGGGAGGGAGCAGTACTTC,CASSLGVGREQYF
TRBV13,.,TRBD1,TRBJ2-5,TGTGCCAGCAGCATACGTACGGGGGACAGGGAGACCCAGTACTTC,CASSIRTGDRETQYF
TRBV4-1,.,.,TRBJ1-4,TGCGCCAGCAGCCAAGTGGGCCCCAGGGGAAAACTGTTTTTT,CASSQVGPRGKLFF
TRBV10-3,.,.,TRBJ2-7,TGTGCTCTCTTAGGGCAGGGGGGCCACGAGCAGTACTTC,CALLGQGGHEQYF
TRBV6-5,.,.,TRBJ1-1,TGTGCCAGCAGACCAAACAGAGGGCGCACTGAAGCTTTCTTT,CASRPNRGRTEAFF
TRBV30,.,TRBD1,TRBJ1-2,TGTGCCTGGGGGACAGGGGGCTATGGCTACACCTTC,CAWGTGGYGYTF
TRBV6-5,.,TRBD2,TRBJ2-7,TGTGCCAGCAGCAGGACTAGCGGGTGGGACGAGCAGTACTTC,CASSRTSGWDEQYF
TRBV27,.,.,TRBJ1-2,TGTGCCAGCAGTTTAGACAGAGACTATGGCTACACCTTC,CASSLDRDYGYTF
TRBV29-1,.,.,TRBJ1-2,TGCAGCGTTGAACTCCCGGAGCGGCACGGCTACACCTTC,CSVELPERHGYTF
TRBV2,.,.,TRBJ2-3,TGTGCCAGCAGTGAGGGGGGTAATACGCAGTATTTT,CASSEGGNTQYF
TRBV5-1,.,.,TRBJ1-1,TGCGCCAGCAGCTTGGCATCCCAGGACACTGAAGCTTTCTTT,CASSLASQDTEAFF
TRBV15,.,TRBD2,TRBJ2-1,TGTGCCACCTCAACCCCTAGCGGGGGGGCGAGAAATGAGCAGTTCTTC,CATSTPSGGARNEQFF
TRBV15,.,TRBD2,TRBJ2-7,TGTGCCACCAGCAGAGTCAGCGGGGGACCGTCCTACGAGCAGTACTTC,CATSRVSGGPSYEQYF
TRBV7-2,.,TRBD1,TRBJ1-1,TGTGCCAGCAGCTTGAATCCGGGACAGGGGAACACTGAAGCTTTCTTT,CASSLNPGQGNTEAFF
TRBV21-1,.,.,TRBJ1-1,TGTGCCAGCAGCGGAACAGGGGTAGGCACTGAAGCTTTCTTT,CASSGTGVGTEAFF
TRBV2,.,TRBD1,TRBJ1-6,TGTGCCAGCGAACAGGACAGGGGATATAATTCACCCCTCCACTTT,CASEQDRGYNSPLHF
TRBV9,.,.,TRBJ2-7,TGTGCCAGCAGCGTAGTTTTACTCGGTCGATACGAGCAGTACTTC,CASSVVLLGRYEQYF
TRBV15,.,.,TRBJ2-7,TGTGCCACCAGCAGAGCCTTCGGAGCCTACGAGCAGTACTTC,CATSRAFGAYEQYF
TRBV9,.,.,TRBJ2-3,TGTGCCAGCAGCGTCTTGAGCACAGATACGCAGTATTTT,CASSVLSTDTQYF
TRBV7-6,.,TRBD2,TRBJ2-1,TGTGCCAGCAGCTTAGATGGGGGGGACCTCTCCTACAATGAGCAGTTCTTC,CASSLDGGDLSYNEQFF
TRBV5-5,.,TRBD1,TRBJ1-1,TGTGCCAGCAGCTTAGGAGGGACAGGGATGACTGAAGCTTTCTTT,CASSLGGTGMTEAFF
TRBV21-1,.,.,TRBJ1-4,TGTGCCAGCAGCAAAAAGACCCGACAGGGTGGAGTTGAAAAACTGTTTTTT,CASSKKTRQGGVEKLFF
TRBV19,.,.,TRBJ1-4,TGTGCCAGTAGTATAACTCATAATGAAAAACTGTTTTTT,CASSITHNEKLFF
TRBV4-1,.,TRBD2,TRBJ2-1,TGCGCCAGCAGCCCGTTTCGGACTAGCGGGGGGGGGAATGAGCAGTTCTTC,CASSPFRTSGGGNEQFF
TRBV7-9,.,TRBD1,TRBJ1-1,TGTGCCAGCAGCTCCGGACAGGGGGCCGTCGGCACTGAAGCTTTCTTT,CASSSGQGAVGTEAFF
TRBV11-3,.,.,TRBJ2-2,TGTGCCAGCAGTTATTACACCGGGGAGCTGTTTTTT,CASSYYTGELFF
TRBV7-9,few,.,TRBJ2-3,TGTGCCAGCAGCTTACTAGGGGGTGATACAGATACGCAGTATTTT,CASSLLGGDTDTQYF